The 18 T cell receptor beta chains in this list originate from one sample, sequenced in a study of T cell responses to AZD1222 COVID-19 vaccine. Sequencing used immunoSEQ multiplex PCR; TCRdb keeps in-frame clones, though not all of them. The table lists about 110,000 clones, around 93% of them singletons. Sequencing used peripheral blood, obtained 28 days after the second AZD1222 dose. The receptors here all came from an adult who received the AZD1222 COVID-19 vaccine.

This chain uses TRBV5-4 with TRBJ1-1, with TRBD1 identical over 9 bases. V lost 4 bases to trimming and J lost 6 bases; unmatched junction nucleotides: 7. This CDR3 contains 14 residues. The V gene's germline CDR1 is SGHNT and CDR2 YYREEE (reference sequence). CDR3 region: CASSPGQGRAEAFF. CDR3 coding DNA: TGTGCCAGCAGCCCCGGACAGGGGAGGGCTGAAGCTTTCTTT.

Turning to this clone: One base away lies a much larger clone, so this may be a sequencing read error. In the same sample, other DNA sequences code for this CDR3. The V gene is TRBV10-2, the J gene TRBJ1-5; D is possibly TRBD1 (5 bases). Germline CDR1 reads WSHSY; CDR2 reads SAAADI. The V end was cut by 0 bases, the J end by 3 bases, with 6 bases between. This CDR3 contains 14 residues. This CDR3 reads CASSESGVNQPQHF. The CDR3 nucleotides read TGCGCCAGCAGTGAGTCAGGGGTCAATCAGCCCCAGCATTTT.

The chain joins TRBV2 to TRBJ1-4; D is ambiguous. Germline CDR1 and CDR2: SNHLY and FYNNEI. The V end lost 2 bases, the J end lost 0 bases, and 4 bases lay between the germline ends. The CDR3 has 14 amino acids. The CDR3 reads CASSESPTNEKLFF. The CDR3 DNA sequence: TGTGCCAGCAGTGAATCCCCAACTAATGAAAAACTGTTTTTT.

This chain links TRBV14 with TRBJ2-5; D is perhaps TRBD2 (6 bases). V lost 4 bases to trimming and J lost 5 bases, with 20 bases between them. The CDR3 contains 16 residues. Germline V CDR1 and CDR2: SGHDN, FVKESK. The CDR3 nucleotides read TGTGCCAGCAGCCTTTGGCGGGACCCTTTGGTGGAGACCCAGTACTTC. It yields the protein CASSLWRDPLVETQYF.

This sequence joins TRBV12-3 or TRBV12-4 and TRBJ2-5; TRBD1 matches at 8 bases. The ends lost 6 bases at V and 5 bases at J; junction bases unmatched: 5. The CDR3 has 13 amino acids. CDR3 sequence: CASRQTGVETQYF. The CDR3 coding sequence is TGTGCCAGCAGACAGACAGGGGTGGAGACCCAGTACTTC.

The CDR3 reads CASSDNHPRNTEAFF. CDR3 DNA: TGTGCCAGCAGCGATAACCATCCCCGTAACACTGAAGCTTTCTTT. The chain couples TRBV2 to TRBJ1-1; no clear D gene. V dropped 6 bases and J dropped 2 bases, with 16 bases sitting between them. The CDR3 is made up of 15 amino acids. CDR1 and CDR2 from the germline V gene are SNHLY and FYNNEI.

The J gene is TRBJ2-5, the V gene TRBV27; unclear D gene. CDR1 is MNHEY and CDR2 is SMNVEV in the germline V gene (reference sequence). Trimming removed 2 bases from V and 2 bases from J, with 6 bases in between. This CDR3 contains 13 residues. The DNA for the CDR3 is TGTGCCAGCAGTTTAAATCCACAAGAGACCCAGTACTTC. Residues: CASSLNPQETQYF.

This chain uses TRBV21-1 with TRBJ2-3. TRBV21-1 is shown as a pseudogene. The length of the CDR3 is 10 residues. The CDR3 sequence: CASRKDTQYF. The CDR3 region has the DNA TGTGCCAGCAGGAAAGATACGCAGTATTTT.

CDR3 protein: CASSLTSGLNTGELFF. The DNA of the CDR3 is TGTGCCAGCAGCTTAACGTCGGGATTGAACACCGGGGAGCTGTTTTTT. The chain carries TRBV7-3 and TRBJ2-2, with D perhaps matching TRBD2 (5 bases). This CDR3 has 16 amino acids. V dropped 0 bases and J dropped 1 base, with 9 bases sitting between them. Germline lookup yields CDR1 SGHTA and CDR2 FQGTGA.

The V and J genes are TRBV7-2 and TRBJ1-6; 9 nucleotides align to TRBD1. CDR3 length equals 14 residues. Germline V gives CDR1 SGHTA, CDR2 FQGNSA. J was trimmed by 6 bases and V by 4 bases; bases with no gene match: 1. CDR3 sequence: CASSSGQGNSPLHF. The CDR3 nucleotides read TGTGCCAGCAGCTCGGGACAGGGTAATTCACCCCTCCACTTT.

The CDR3 nucleotides are TGTGCCAGCAGCAAACCCAATGAGCAGTTCTTC. This gives the protein CASSKPNEQFF. This chain connects TRBV11-2 to TRBJ2-1; no definite D call. V dropped 5 bases and J dropped 6 bases, with 5 bases sitting between them. This CDR3 has 11 amino acids. CDR1 and CDR2 (germline): SGHAT, FQNNGV.

The chain has TRBV24-1 and TRBJ2-2, with D unresolved. Germline assignment: CDR1 KGHDR and CDR2 SFDVKD. CDR3 length: 13 amino acids. Trimming took 9 bases from V and 1 from J, leaving 8 bases between them. CDR3 in amino acids: CATGGKNTGELFF. The CDR3 coding sequence is TGTGCCACCGGCGGAAAGAACACCGGGGAGCTGTTTTTT.

This chain connects TRBV7-8 to TRBJ2-3; perhaps TRBD2 as D (6 bases). The CDR3 runs 16 residues. From germline, CDR1 is SGHVS and CDR2 FQNEAQ. Trimming left V 5 bases short and J 6 bases short, with 21 bases between. The CDR3 loop is CASSMLGTSRGDTQYF. In nucleotides, the CDR3 is TGTGCCAGCAGCATGTTAGGGACTTCTCGAGGTGATACGCAGTATTTT.

The chain employs TRBV28 and TRBJ1-5, with 11 nucleotides matching TRBD1. V trimming: 3 bases; J trimming: 6 bases; junction bases outside the gene matches: 1. The CDR3 contains 14 residues. CDR1 is MDHEN, CDR2 SYDVKM, per germline. The CDR3 region has the DNA TGTGCCAGCAGTTTGGACAGGGGGCGTCAGCCCCAGCATTTT. Amino acids: CASSLDRGRQPQHF.

The chain recombines TRBV24-1 with TRBJ2-3; D is uncertain. The germline V and J ends were trimmed by 2 bases and 3 bases, with 5 bases remaining between them. CDR3 length equals 13 residues. Per the germline V gene, CDR1 is KGHDR and CDR2 is SFDVKD. CDR3 in amino acids: CATSDSWTDTQYF. The CDR3 nucleotides read TGTGCCACCAGTGATTCCTGGACAGATACGCAGTATTTT.

The rearrangement uses TRBV15 and TRBJ1-2; TRBD1 aligns across 10 bases. Trimming at V came to 3 bases and at J to 3 bases, leaving 16 bases not matched to a gene. The CDR3 loop spans 19 amino acids. CDR1 and CDR2 (germline): LNHNV, YYDKDF (reference sequence). The CDR3 sequence is CATSSPGGGQGRWDYGYTF. CDR3 sequence (DNA): TGTGCCACCAGCAGCCCGGGAGGGGGACAGGGGCGTTGGGACTATGGCTACACCTTC. Based on the CDR3 plus reference TRBV15 and TRBJ1-2, the full variable domain is DAMVIQNPRYQVTQFGKPVTLSCSQTLNHNVMYWYQQKSSQAPKLLFHYYDKDFNNEADTPDNFQSRRPNTSFCFLDIRSPGLGDTAMYLCATSSPGGGQGRWDYGYTFGSGTRLTVV.

The chain uses TRBV5-1 and TRBJ1-5; D possibly corresponds to TRBD1 (6 bases). The CDR3 consists of 14 residues. Germline loops: CDR1 SGHRS, CDR2 YFSETQ. Between the trimmed V and J ends, which lost 0 bases and 5 bases, there was a span of 9 bases. The CDR3 reads CASSLVAGDQPQHF. CDR3 in DNA: TGCGCCAGCAGCTTGGTGGCAGGGGATCAGCCCCAGCATTTT.

The rearrangement joins TRBV18 to TRBJ1-5; D is undetermined. V was pared by 5 bases and J by 4 bases, with 9 bases between. The germline V gene encodes CDR1 KGHSH and CDR2 LQKENI. This CDR3 is built from 13 residues. The CDR3 coding sequence is TGTGCCAGCTCAGCACAGAGTAATCAGCCCCAGCATTTT. This sequence encodes CASSAQSNQPQHF. The whole variable domain, filled in from reference TRBV18 and TRBJ1-5, reads NAGVMQNPRHLVRRRGQEARLRCSPMKGHSHVYWYRQLPEEGLKFMVYLQKENIIDESGMPKERFSAEFPKEGPSILRIQQVVRGDSAAYFCASSAQSNQPQHFGDGTRLSIL.